These 31 T cell receptor beta chains came from one sample sequenced in a study of molecular identifiers for immune sequencing clone quantification. MiXCR, applied by TCRdb to the PCR reads, yields one record per CDR3 protein. The sample has 550,000 to 750,000 distinct CDR3 sequences, less than 20% seen once. Sample: naive CD8+ T cells from blood, with Jurkat cell RNA spiked in. As to subset: FACS-sorted CD8+CD4-CCR7+CD45RA+ naive T cells. The receptors stem from a human donor in good health. Some libraries in this study had Jurkat cell RNA spiked in.

Comments on this clonotype: A much larger clone lies a single base off, so this may be a read error. This chain uses TRBV5-6 with TRBJ2-7, with 9 bases identical to TRBD2. The germline gives CDR1 SGHDT, CDR2 YYEEEE. The CDR3 contains 15 residues. The V and J ends lost 6 bases and 9 bases, in that order; junction bases with no gene match: 16. The CDR3 coding sequence is TGTGCCAGCACCAGCGGGGGGAAGAACTGGGACGGGCAGTACTTC. Translated, it gives CASTSGGKNWDGQYF.

This clonotype was counted at least ten times. The chain recombines TRBV14 with TRBJ2-3; D perhaps matches TRBD2 (6 bases). Germline CDR1 and CDR2: SGHDN and FVKESK. Deletions cut 2 bases from V and 4 bases from J, with 22 bases between. The CDR3 is made up of 18 amino acids. The CDR3 here is CASSQTGTGTIVSDTQYF. The CDR3 nucleotides are TGTGCCAGCAGCCAAACCGGGACTGGAACAATCGTATCAGATACGCAGTATTTT.

This clonotype has just a few counts. The V call is TRBV15, the J call TRBJ2-2; perhaps D is TRBD1 or TRBD2 (5 bases each). The CDR3 extends over 15 amino acids. V was shortened by 5 bases and J by 5 bases, with 15 bases between the two germline ends. Germline CDR1 LNHNV, CDR2 YYDKDF (reference sequence). Here the CDR3 DNA reads TGTGCCACCAGCCGACGATCCAGGGAGACCGGGGAGCTGTTTTTT. Protein product: CATSRRSRETGELFF.

This clonotype was seen a few times. The chain is built from TRBV9 and TRBJ2-7, with 7 nucleotides matching TRBD1. V lost 4 bases to trimming and J lost 4 bases; unmatched junction nucleotides: 8. This CDR3 has 14 residues. CDR1 SGDLS and CDR2 YYNGEE come from the germline V gene. The CDR3 DNA sequence: TGTGCCAGCAGCCCAAGTAGGGACAGTTACGAGCAGTACTTC. Protein: CASSPSRDSYEQYF.

The chain employs TRBV19 and TRBJ2-3; D is ambiguous. This CDR3 contains 15 residues. V gave up 9 bases and J gave up 3 bases, with 19 bases separating them. Germline V gene data show CDR1 as LNHDA and CDR2 as SQIVND (reference sequence). Here the CDR3 reads CARNIPASATDTQYF. The DNA of the CDR3 is TGTGCCAGGAATATACCCGCCAGCGCGACAGATACGCAGTATTTT.

This clonotype has ten or more counts. The V call is TRBV7-9, the J call TRBJ2-7, with TRBD1 matching over 7 bases. The CDR3 contains 15 residues. V shed 5 bases and J 3 bases; nucleotides not matched to a gene: 10. Germline CDR1 is SEHNR and CDR2 is FQNEAQ (reference sequence). DNA for the CDR3: TGTGCCAGCAGCCCAACAGGGGTTCGGTACTACGAGCAGTACTTC. Protein product: CASSPTGVRYYEQYF.

The table lists this clonotype with many counts. The J gene is TRBJ2-2, the V gene TRBV5-5; 7 bases match TRBD2. The germline CDR1 and CDR2 sequences are SGHKS and YYEKEE (reference sequence). The CDR3 runs 15 residues. Losses at the gene ends were 4 bases for V and 2 bases for J; bases not matched to a gene: 5. The CDR3, as DNA: TGTGCCAGCAGCAACCGGGACTACAACACCGGGGAGCTGTTTTTT. This translates into CASSNRDYNTGELFF.

At least ten counts were recorded for this clonotype. This sequence joins TRBV24-1 and TRBJ2-5; maybe TRBD1 (5 bases). The CDR3 runs to 14 residues. CDR1 is KGHDR and CDR2 is SFDVKD in the germline V gene. Trimming removed 2 bases from V and 0 bases from J, with 6 bases in between. The CDR3 DNA follows: TGTGCCACCAGTGATTCAGGGCACCAAGAGACCCAGTACTTC. Translating gives CATSDSGHQETQYF.

The V call is TRBV28, the J call TRBJ2-2; D is unresolved. Germline lookup yields CDR1 MDHEN and CDR2 SYDVKM. This CDR3 comprises 15 residues. Trimming left V 2 bases short and J 2 bases short, with 9 bases between. The CDR3 bases are TGTGCCAGCAGTTTAGGCAGTCCCAACACCGGGGAGCTGTTTTTT. Translating it yields CASSLGSPNTGELFF.

At least ten counts were recorded for this clonotype. The chain recombines TRBV12-3 or TRBV12-4 with TRBJ2-3; a possible D gene is TRBD1 (6 bases). The CDR3 contains 17 residues. The V gene lost 6 bases and the J gene lost 3 bases, with 22 bases spanning the gap. The CDR3 bases are TGTGCCAGCAGCCTAAGTCAGGGGTATAGTGTTACAGATACGCAGTATTTT. Residues: CASSLSQGYSVTDTQYF.

This clonotype has just a few counts. The chain carries TRBV18 and TRBJ2-3; tentative D call: TRBD2 (5 bases). This CDR3 is built from 17 residues. The germline V and J ends were trimmed by 3 bases and 0 bases, with 16 bases remaining between them. Germline V CDR1 and CDR2: KGHSH, LQKENI. CDR3 sequence reads: CASSPPGVRESTDTQYF. For the CDR3, the DNA is TGTGCCAGCTCACCCCCCGGGGTGAGGGAGAGCACAGATACGCAGTATTTT.

A remark on this clonotype: This may be a read error: a much more frequent sequence differs by one nucleotide. Likely a read error: the CDR3 ends without its conserved phenylalanine or tryptophan. The chain links TRBV3-1 to TRBJ2-3; no firm D call. This CDR3 comprises 17 residues. The V gene lost 2 bases and the J gene lost 0 bases, with 15 bases spanning the gap. The germline V gene encodes CDR1 LGHDT and CDR2 YNNKEL (reference sequence). The CDR3, as DNA: TGTGCCAGCAGCCAACTTTCTCTGGCAGGCAGCACAGATACGCAGTATTTG. It specifies CASSQLSLAGSTDTQYL.

The chain is built from TRBV9 and TRBJ2-5, with TRBD2 matching over 9 bases. Germline V CDR1 and CDR2: SGDLS, YYNGEE. There are 14 residues in the CDR3. V gave up 0 bases and J gave up 6 bases; unmatched junction bases: 3. CDR3 amino acids: CASSVGTSAKTQYF. The CDR3 DNA is TGTGCCAGCAGCGTAGGGACTAGCGCAAAGACCCAGTACTTC.

This clonotype was counted at least ten times. The chain has TRBV11-3 and TRBJ2-1; D not certain. The CDR3 runs to 12 residues. V lost 0 bases and J lost 9, with 6 bases in between. Germline CDR1 and CDR2: SGHNT and YENEEA. CDR3: CASSLDRTEQFF. The CDR3 nucleotides are TGTGCCAGCAGCTTAGATAGAACTGAGCAGTTCTTC.

The table lists this clonotype with a few counts. The J gene is TRBJ2-2, the V gene TRBV20-1; D remains unclear. The CDR3 sequence is 11 residues long. From germline, CDR1 is DFQATT and CDR2 SNEGSKA (reference sequence). The V gene lost 6 bases and the J gene lost 9 bases, with 11 bases spanning the gap. CDR3 sequence: CSARPPRELFF. DNA of the CDR3: TGCAGTGCCCGACCGCCGAGGGAGCTGTTTTTT.

In its sample, this clonotype was seen once. A single base separates this from a much larger clone, so it may be a read error. The V and J genes are TRBV9 and TRBJ1-1; tentative D call: TRBD1 (5 bases). Looked up from germline, CDR1 is SGDLS and CDR2 is YYNGEE. V lost 4 bases and J 7 bases, leaving 14 bases between the germline ends. The CDR3 spans 13 residues. Here the CDR3 DNA reads TGTGCCAGCAGCCAACGCCGGGGGGGTGAAGCTTTCTTT. It yields the protein CASSQRRGGEAFF.

Many counts were recorded for this clonotype. The chain joins TRBV20-1 to TRBJ2-7; 8 positions agree with TRBD2. The V segment lost 0 bases and the J segment 0 bases; nucleotides outside the gene matches: 7. The germline gives CDR1 DFQATT, CDR2 SNEGSKA (reference sequence). This CDR3 contains 16 residues. The CDR3 protein is CSARDPPSGRSYEQYF. The CDR3 bases are TGCAGTGCTAGAGACCCCCCTAGCGGGCGCTCCTACGAGCAGTACTTC.

This clonotype was seen more than once but under ten times. This rearrangement joins TRBV4-1 to TRBJ1-1; D gene ambiguous. The CDR3 length is 13 residues. CDR1 MGHRA and CDR2 YSYEKL come from the germline V gene. V was pared by 6 bases and J by 1 base, with 9 bases between. CDR3 DNA: TGCGCCAGCAGAACCCAAACGAACACTGAAGCTTTCTTT. As protein: CASRTQTNTEAFF.

The chain combines TRBV11-3 with TRBJ2-1, with D tentatively TRBD1 (5 bases). CDR3 length: 13 residues. Trimming took off 5 bases at V and 10 bases at J, with 15 bases between the two ends. Per germline, CDR1 SGHNT and CDR2 YENEEA. The CDR3 region is CASSPRQPGEQFF. The CDR3 region has the DNA TGTGCCAGCAGCCCCCGACAGCCCGGGGAGCAGTTCTTC. The whole variable domain, filled in from reference TRBV11-3 and TRBJ2-1, reads EAGVVQSPRYKIIEKKQPVAFWCNPISGHNTLYWYLQNLGQGPELLIRYENEEAVDDSQLPKDRFSAERLKGVDSTLKIQPAELGDSAVYLCASSPRQPGEQFFGPGTRLTVL.

Worth noting for this clonotype: A read error may produce the germline difference seen at one junction end. The J gene is TRBJ1-1, the V gene TRBV6-6; a weak D match, TRBD1 (6 bases). This CDR3 region has 14 residues. CDR1 MNHNY and CDR2 SVGAGI come from the germline V gene (reference sequence). The CDR3 protein is CASSYSGGLTEAFF. The DNA for the CDR3 is TGTGCCAGCAGTTACTCGGGGGGCCTCACTGAAGCCTTCTTT.

This clonotype occurred many times. The V call is TRBV28, the J call TRBJ1-5; D is possibly TRBD1 (5 bases). The germline CDR1 and CDR2 sequences are MDHEN and SYDVKM. This CDR3 has 14 residues. Trimming removed 5 bases from V and 4 bases from J, with 12 bases in between. Here the CDR3 reads CASSRKGVNQPQHF. The CDR3 nucleotides read TGTGCCAGCAGTCGTAAAGGGGTAAATCAGCCCCAGCATTTT.

To note about this clonotype: A much larger clone lies one base from this, so it may be a read error. The rearrangement joins TRBV5-1 to TRBJ2-5; 8 nucleotides match TRBD2. The germline CDR1 and CDR2 sequences are SGHRS and YFSETQ. With V trimmed by 0 bases and J by 4 bases, 5 bases remained unmatched. This CDR3 region has 15 residues. CDR3 amino acids: CASSLGHGGGETQYF. CDR3 in DNA: TGCGCCAGCAGCTTGGGCCACGGGGGGGGAGAGACCCAGTACTTC.

This clonotype has a single count. Given a much more abundant clone one base away, this may be a read error. The chain couples TRBV4-3 to TRBJ2-2; D is unclear. CDR3 length: 17 residues. Germline V gene sequence: CDR1 LGHNA, CDR2 YSLEER. The V gene lost 0 bases and the J gene lost 6 bases, with 17 bases spanning the gap. In DNA, the CDR3 is TGCGCCAGCAGCCAAGATCAGACGCCTGGGGTCCCCGGGGAGCTGTTTTTT. Protein product: CASSQDQTPGVPGELFF.

With respect to this clonotype: Being one base from a much bigger clone, this may be a read error. This chain joins TRBV4-1 and TRBJ2-1; 8 bases agree with TRBD2. CDR1 and CDR2 from the germline V gene are MGHRA and YSYEKL. The CDR3 has 16 amino acids. CDR3 in DNA: TGCACCAGCAGCCCCACTGGGACTAGGGAGAACAATGAGCAGTTCTTC. Its protein product is CTSSPTGTRENNEQFF.

This clonotype was observed at least ten times. The genes are TRBV5-1 and TRBJ2-3; a weak D match, TRBD1 (6 bases). The CDR3 has 13 amino acids. Looked up from germline, CDR1 is SGHRS and CDR2 is YFSETQ. V lost 0 bases and J 7 bases, leaving 9 bases between the germline ends. CDR3 residues: CASSLETGYTQYF. Here the CDR3 DNA reads TGCGCCAGCAGCTTGGAGACAGGATATACGCAGTATTTT. Complete variable domain (other parts from reference TRBV5-1 and TRBJ2-3): KAGVTQTPRYLIKTRGQQVTLSCSPISGHRSVSWYQQTPGQGLQFLFEYFSETQRNKGNFPGRFSGRQFSNSRSEMNVSTLELGDSALYLCASSLETGYTQYFGPGTRLTVL.

The genes are TRBV19 and TRBJ1-3, with no clear D. In germline, CDR1 is LNHDA, CDR2 SQIVND (reference sequence). CDR3 length: 12 amino acids. Trimming shortened V by 7 bases and J by 7 bases, and 11 bases separated the two germline ends. The CDR3 DNA is TGTGCCAGTACCATCGGACCCAACACCATATATTTT. This gives the protein CASTIGPNTIYF.

This clonotype was observed a handful of times. This chain links TRBV3-2 with TRBJ2-7; TRBD2 was called by the table and not checked on the DNA. TRBV3-2 is designated a pseudogene. This CDR3 is built from 15 residues. CDR3: CASSPEGLLSYEQYF. CDR3 nucleotides: TGTGCCAGCAGCCCAGAGGGCCTTCTTTCCTACGAGCAGTACTTC.

This clonotype was seen repeatedly, ten times or more. The V call is TRBV6-6, the J call TRBJ2-7, with 11 positions matching TRBD1. Germline V gene lookup returns CDR1 MNHNY and CDR2 SVGAGI (reference sequence). This CDR3 is 13 amino acids long. J lost 5 bases, V lost 10 bases, and 7 bases had no gene match. The CDR3 sequence: CAIGQGAAHEQYF. The CDR3 nucleotides are TGTGCCATCGGACAGGGGGCGGCACACGAGCAGTACTTC.

Note on this clonotype: A much larger clone lies one base from this, so it may be a read error. The chain carries TRBV9 and TRBJ1-4, with 9 bases matching TRBD1. Per the germline V gene, CDR1 is SGDLS and CDR2 is YYNGEE. This CDR3 contains 15 residues. CDR3 in amino acids: CASSATWGQGERLFF. DNA for the CDR3: TGTGCCAGCAGCGCAACTTGGGGACAGGGTGAAAGACTGTTTTTT.

This rearrangement joins TRBV9 to TRBJ2-7; 9 nucleotides align to TRBD1. Germline trimming cut 0 bases from V and 4 bases from J; bases unmatched to any gene: 8. Per the germline V gene, CDR1 is SGDLS and CDR2 is YYNGEE. CDR3 length: 16 residues. The CDR3, as DNA: TGTGCCAGCAGCGTAGGATATGGGACAGGGAAATACGAGCAGTACTTC. Its protein product is CASSVGYGTGKYEQYF. Filled out from reference TRBV9 and TRBJ2-7, the complete variable domain reads DSGVTQTPKHLITATGQRVTLRCSPRSGDLSVYWYQQSLDQGLQFLIQYYNGEERAKGNILERFSAQQFPDLHSELNLSSLELGDSALYFCASSVGYGTGKYEQYFGPGTRLTVT.

About this clonotype itself: One base away lies a much larger clone, so this may be a sequencing read error. V gene TRBV24-1 combines with J gene TRBJ2-2; D is possibly TRBD1 or TRBD2 (5 bases each). Germline V lookup: CDR1 KGHDR, CDR2 SFDVKD. There are 12 residues in the CDR3. For the CDR3, the DNA is TGTGCCACCAGTGAAGGGGCCGGGGAGCCGTTTTTT. This translates into CATSEGAGEPFF.